Detailed here is one T cell receptor beta chain. Here immunoSEQ multiplex PCR was the method, and the copy in TCRdb shows in-frame clones only, minus some. Among about 99,000 clones, approximately 83% were seen once, and the ten largest hold 2.5% to 3.5%. The data stem from a study of blood T cell repertoires in COVID-19. Trimming pared 7 bases from V and 4 bases from J, leaving 13 bases between. This CDR3 has 12 residues. Per the germline V gene, CDR1 is SQVTM and CDR2 is ANQGSEA. This sequence joins TRBV29-1 and TRBJ1-1, with a possible D match to TRBD1 (6 bases). The clonotype comes from an elderly woman with active or convalescent COVID-19. The sample taken for sequencing was peripheral blood. The DNA of the CDR3 is TGCAGCGGAGGGGGAAGGGGCACTGAAGCTTTCTTT. Amino acids: CSGGGRGTEAFF.